This T cell receptor (beta chain) derives from a study of T cells in Graves' hyperthyroidism and ophthalmopathy. Study background: At the time of initial diagnosis and before any treatment, peripheral blood was collected.

From RNA transcripts, TCR beta CDR3 regions were amplified. The HTBI primer set drove a first-round RT-PCR of the TCR CDR3. One entry per CDR3 protein results from TCRdb running MiXCR on the multiplex PCR reads. Of a few hundred thousand distinct CDR3 sequences listed, around 15% were seen once; the top ten hold 2.5% to 4%. At least ten counts were recorded for this clonotype. Being one base from a much bigger clone, this may be a read error. Trimming took off 0 bases at V and 0 bases at J, with 3 bases between the two ends. CDR1 LGHDT and CDR2 YNNKEL come from the germline V gene (reference sequence). CDR3 size: 14 residues. Every diagnosis used clinical symptoms, serum thyroxine and TRAb, thyroid ultrasound and orbital computed tomography.

The material sequenced was blood. This chain uses TRBV3-1 with TRBJ1-5, with D uncertain. The clonotype comes from a middle-aged woman with Graves' ophthalmopathy. For the CDR3, the DNA is TGTGCCAGCAGCCAAGACAGTAGCAATCAGCCCCAGCATTTT. Translating it yields CASSQDSSNQPQHF. The variable domain in full, completed from reference TRBV3-1 and TRBJ1-5, reads DTAVSQTPKYLVTQMGNDKSIKCEQNLGHDTMYWYKQDSKKFLKIMFSYNNKELIINETVPNRFSPKSPDKAHLNLHINSLELGDSAVYFCASSQDSSNQPQHFGDGTRLSIL.